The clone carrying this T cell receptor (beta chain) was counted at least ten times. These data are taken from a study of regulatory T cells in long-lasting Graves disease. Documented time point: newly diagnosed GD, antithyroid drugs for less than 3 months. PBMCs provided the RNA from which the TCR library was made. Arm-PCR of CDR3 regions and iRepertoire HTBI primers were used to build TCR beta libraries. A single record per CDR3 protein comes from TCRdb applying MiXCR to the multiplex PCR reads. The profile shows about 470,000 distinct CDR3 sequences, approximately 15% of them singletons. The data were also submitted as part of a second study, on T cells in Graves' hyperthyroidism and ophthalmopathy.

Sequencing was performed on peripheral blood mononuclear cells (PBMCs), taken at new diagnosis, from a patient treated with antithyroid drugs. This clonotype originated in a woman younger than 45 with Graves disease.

The CDR3 nucleotides read TGTGCCAGCAGCAACTCGCTAGACACAGATACGCAGTATTTT. It codes for CASSNSLDTDTQYF. J is TRBJ2-3 and V is TRBV12-3 or TRBV12-4; D remains unclear. CDR3 length: 14 residues. V was clipped by 6 bases and J by 2 bases, with 12 bases between them.